Below, one T cell receptor (beta chain) is given with its context. The antigen remains unidentified. This table comes from immunoSEQ multiplex PCR, and its TCRdb copy is limited to in-frame clones, with some not included. The sample lists about 140,000 clones, 88% seen once, with roughly 7.7% in the top ten. The sample is drawn from a study of cytomegalovirus exposure and HLA in healthy donors. Overall study results and limits: Fewer than 200 TCR beta chains were listed as cytomegalovirus-associated. The tendency of first-cohort TCR clusters to co-occur in the 110 or so validation repertoires emerged from a later analysis.

Trimming stripped 6 bases from V and 1 base from J, with 15 bases between. Germline V CDR1 and CDR2: KGHSH, LQKENI. The CDR3 loop spans 16 amino acids. Separate from the 666-subject first cohort, the roughly 120-subject validation cohort was the one that the donors belonged to. The source material was PBMCs. This TCR was recovered from a woman in her late teens or twenties in good health and CMV-seropositive. The genes are TRBV18 and TRBJ2-2; TRBD1 is a possible D gene (6 bases). In DNA form, the CDR3 reads TGTGCCAGCTCCCCGGTGGCACAGGGGAACACCGGGGAGCTGTTTTTT. Translating it yields CASSPVAQGNTGELFF.